This TCR beta chain was found in a study of CD8 T cells in ankylosing spondylitis. Study results and caveats: Earlier literature documents some of the motif variants in reactive arthritis synovial fluid and blood. Seemingly characteristic of ankylosing spondylitis blood was a TCR beta motif consisting of eight highly homologous variants. Disease-associated clones were reportedly significantly overrepresented in matched ankylosing spondylitis synovial fluid.

TCRdb used MiXCR to reprocess the 5' RACE reads, holding one entry per CDR3 protein. The table lists 220,000 or so distinct CDR3 sequences, roughly 18% of them singletons, with about 42% in the top ten. The V end lost 3 bases, the J end lost 0 bases, and 2 bases lay between the germline ends. CDR1 is MNHEY and CDR2 is SMNVEV in the germline V gene (reference sequence). CDR3 length equals 12 residues. Comments on this clonotype: Its antigen remains unknown.

The gene calls are TRBV27 and TRBJ1-2; no clear D. This TCR was sampled from a male donor with ankylosing spondylitis. The sequenced sample consisted of blood, either unsorted or a sorted T cell fraction (not recorded which). The CDR3 sequence is CASSFTNYGYTF. The CDR3 region has the DNA TGTGCCAGCAGTTTTACTAACTATGGCTACACCTTC.